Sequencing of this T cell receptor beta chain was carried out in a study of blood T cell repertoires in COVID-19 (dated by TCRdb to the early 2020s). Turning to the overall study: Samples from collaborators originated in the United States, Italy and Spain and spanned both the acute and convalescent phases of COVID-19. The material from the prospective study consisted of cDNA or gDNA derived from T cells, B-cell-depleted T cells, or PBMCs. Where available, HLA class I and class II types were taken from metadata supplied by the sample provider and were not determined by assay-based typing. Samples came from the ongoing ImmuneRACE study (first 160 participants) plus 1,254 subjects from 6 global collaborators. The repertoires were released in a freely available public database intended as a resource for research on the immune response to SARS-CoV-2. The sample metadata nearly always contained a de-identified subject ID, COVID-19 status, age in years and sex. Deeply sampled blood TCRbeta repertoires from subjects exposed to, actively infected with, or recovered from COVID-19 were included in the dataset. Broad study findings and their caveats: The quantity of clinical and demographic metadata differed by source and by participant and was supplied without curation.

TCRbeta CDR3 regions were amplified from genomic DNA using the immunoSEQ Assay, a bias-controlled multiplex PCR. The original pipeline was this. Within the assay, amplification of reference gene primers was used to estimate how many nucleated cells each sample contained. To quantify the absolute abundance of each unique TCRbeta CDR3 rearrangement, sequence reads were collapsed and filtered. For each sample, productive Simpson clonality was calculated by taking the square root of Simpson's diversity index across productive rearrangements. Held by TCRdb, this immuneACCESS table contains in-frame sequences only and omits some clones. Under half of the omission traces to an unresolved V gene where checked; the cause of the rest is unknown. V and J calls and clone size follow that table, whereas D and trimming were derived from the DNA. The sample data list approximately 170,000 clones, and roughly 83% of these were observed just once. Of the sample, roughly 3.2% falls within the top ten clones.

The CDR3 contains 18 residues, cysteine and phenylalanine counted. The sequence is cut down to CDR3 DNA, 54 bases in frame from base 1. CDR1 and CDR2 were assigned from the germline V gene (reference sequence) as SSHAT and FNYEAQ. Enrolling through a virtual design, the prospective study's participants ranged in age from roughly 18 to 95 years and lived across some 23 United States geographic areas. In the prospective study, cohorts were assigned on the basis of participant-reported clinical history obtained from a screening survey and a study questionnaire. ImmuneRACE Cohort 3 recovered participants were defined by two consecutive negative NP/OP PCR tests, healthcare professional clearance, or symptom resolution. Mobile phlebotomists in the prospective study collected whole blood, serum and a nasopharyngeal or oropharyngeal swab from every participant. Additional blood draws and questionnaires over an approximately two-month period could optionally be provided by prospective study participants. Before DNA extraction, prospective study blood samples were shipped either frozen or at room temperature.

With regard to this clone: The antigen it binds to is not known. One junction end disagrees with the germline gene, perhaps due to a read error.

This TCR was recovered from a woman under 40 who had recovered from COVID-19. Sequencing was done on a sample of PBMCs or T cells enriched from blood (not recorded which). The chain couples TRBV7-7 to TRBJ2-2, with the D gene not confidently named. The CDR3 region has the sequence CASSLQRISSANTGELFF. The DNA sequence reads TGTGCTAGCAGCTTACAGAGGATTTCCAGCGCCAACACCGGGGAGCTGTTTTTT.